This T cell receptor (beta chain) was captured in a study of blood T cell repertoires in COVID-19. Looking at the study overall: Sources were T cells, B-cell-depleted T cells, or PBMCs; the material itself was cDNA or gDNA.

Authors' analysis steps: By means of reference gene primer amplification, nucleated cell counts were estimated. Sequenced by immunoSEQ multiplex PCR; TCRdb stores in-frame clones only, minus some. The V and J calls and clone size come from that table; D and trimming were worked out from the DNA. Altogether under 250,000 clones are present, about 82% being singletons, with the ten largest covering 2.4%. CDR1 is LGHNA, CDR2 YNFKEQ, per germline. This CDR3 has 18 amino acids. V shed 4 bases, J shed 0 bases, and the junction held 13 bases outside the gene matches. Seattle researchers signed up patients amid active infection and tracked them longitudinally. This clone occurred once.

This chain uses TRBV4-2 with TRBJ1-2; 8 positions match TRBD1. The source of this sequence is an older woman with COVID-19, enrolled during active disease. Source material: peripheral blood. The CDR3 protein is CASSRLMDRAIANYGYTF. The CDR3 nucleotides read TGTGCCAGCAGCCGACTGATGGACAGGGCGATCGCTAACTATGGCTACACCTTC.